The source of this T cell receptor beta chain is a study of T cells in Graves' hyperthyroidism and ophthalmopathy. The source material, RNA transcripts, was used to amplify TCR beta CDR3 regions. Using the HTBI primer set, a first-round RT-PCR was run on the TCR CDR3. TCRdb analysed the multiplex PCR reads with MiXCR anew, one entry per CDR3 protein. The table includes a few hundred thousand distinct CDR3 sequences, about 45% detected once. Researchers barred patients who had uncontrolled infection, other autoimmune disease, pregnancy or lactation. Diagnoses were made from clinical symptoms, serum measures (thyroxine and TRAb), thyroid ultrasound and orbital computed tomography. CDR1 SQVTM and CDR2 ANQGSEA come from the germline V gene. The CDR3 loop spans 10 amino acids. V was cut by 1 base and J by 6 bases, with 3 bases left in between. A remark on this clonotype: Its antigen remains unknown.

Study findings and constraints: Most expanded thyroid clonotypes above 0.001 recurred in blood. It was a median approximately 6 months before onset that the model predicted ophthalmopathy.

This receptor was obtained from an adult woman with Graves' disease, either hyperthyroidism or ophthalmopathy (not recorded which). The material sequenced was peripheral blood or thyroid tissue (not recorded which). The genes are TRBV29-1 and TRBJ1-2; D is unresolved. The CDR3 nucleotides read TGCAGCGTTGAAGTGGATGGCTACACCTTC. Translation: CSVEVDGYTF. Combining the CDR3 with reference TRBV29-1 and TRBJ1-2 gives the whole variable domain SAVISQKPSRDICQRGTSLTIQCQVDSQVTMMFWYRQQPGQSLTLIATANQGSEATYESGFVIDKFPISRPNLTFSTLTVSNMSPEDSSIYLCSVEVDGYTFGSGTRLTVV.